The 17 T cell receptor beta chains in this list originate from one sample, sequenced in a study of blood T cells in healthy people across ages (dated by TCRdb to about 2015). The library was obtained by 5' RACE. The sequencing machine was an Illumina HiSeq 2500. A second roughly 7 to 12 cycle PCR used a sample-barcoded 5' primer and a J-beta primer mix. TCRdb passed the public sequencing reads through fastp at Q25 and MiXCR, retaining productive beta sequences. Under each unique CDR3 protein, matching rows form one entry showing the most common genes and DNA. The sample table holds under 2 million distinct CDR3 sequences, of which almost 35% were seen once. Roughly 12% of the sample lies in the top ten. Source material: blood. These receptors originate from a woman aged 30 to 39 in good health.

This clonotype was counted between two and nine times. V usage is TRBV20-1 and J usage is TRBJ2-3; 12 positions match TRBD2. The CDR3 runs to 14 residues. CDR1 is DFQATT and CDR2 is SNEGSKA in the germline V gene (reference sequence). V was pared by 6 bases and J by 2 bases, with 3 bases of the junction left unmatched. The CDR3: CSAASGRATDTQYF. Here the CDR3 DNA reads TGCAGTGCCGCTAGCGGGAGGGCCACAGATACGCAGTATTTT.

This chain uses TRBV5-1 with TRBJ2-7; D is possibly TRBD1 or TRBD2 (6 bases each). V shed 4 bases and J shed 2 bases, with 19 bases lying between them. CDR3 length: 16 residues. CDR1 and CDR2 (germline): SGHRS, YFSETQ. CDR3 nucleotide sequence: TGCGCCAGCAGCCCGGGACACCGGGACTTAACCTACGAGCAGTACTTC. The encoded protein is CASSPGHRDLTYEQYF.

This clonotype was observed a few times. The chain links TRBV24-1 to TRBJ2-1, with D perhaps matching TRBD1 (5 bases). This CDR3 has 14 residues. The V gene's germline CDR1 is KGHDR and CDR2 SFDVKD. Trimming took 6 bases from V and 8 from J, leaving 16 bases between them. Here the CDR3 reads CATSSQGRGYEQFF. The DNA of the CDR3 is TGTGCCACCAGTTCGCAGGGAAGAGGCTATGAGCAGTTCTTC.

CDR3 protein: CASSDGSMNTEAFF. The CDR3 nucleotides are TGTGCCAGCAGTGATGGGTCCATGAACACTGAAGCTTTCTTT. The chain recombines TRBV6-1 with TRBJ1-1; D gene unclear. Germline V lookup: CDR1 MNHNS, CDR2 SASEGT. V was clipped by 3 bases and J by 0 bases, with 8 bases between them. The CDR3 loop spans 14 amino acids.

The chain joins TRBV3-1 to TRBJ2-2; maybe TRBD1 (6 bases). V was cut by 1 base and J by 6 bases, with 12 bases left in between. CDR1 is LGHDT and CDR2 is YNNKEL in the germline V gene (reference sequence). CDR3 length equals 15 residues. CDR3 in amino acids: CASSQGGGRAGELFF. In DNA form, the CDR3 reads TGTGCCAGCAGCCAAGGAGGGGGTAGGGCCGGGGAGCTGTTTTTT. The full variable domain, in which reference TRBV3-1 and TRBJ2-2 provide the parts outside the CDR3, is DTAVSQTPKYLVTQMGNDKSIKCEQNLGHDTMYWYKQDSKKFLKIMFSYNNKELIINETVPNRFSPKSPDKAHLNLHINSLELGDSAVYFCASSQGGGRAGELFFGEGSRLTVL.

This clonotype was counted at least ten times. This chain links TRBV6-6 with TRBJ2-3, with TRBD1 as a possible D gene (7 bases). Germline CDR1 is MNHNY and CDR2 is SVGAGI (reference sequence). The CDR3 covers 11 residues. With 7 bases removed from V and 8 bases from J, the gap between germline ends came to 10 bases. Here the CDR3 DNA reads TGTGCCAGCACCCAGGGGGGTACGCAGTATTTT. Translated: CASTQGGTQYF.

This clonotype was counted only a few times. This chain uses TRBV5-1 with TRBJ2-1; 11 bases line up with TRBD2. CDR3 length equals 15 residues. Germline CDR1 reads SGHRS; CDR2 reads YFSETQ. J lost 9 bases, V lost 2 bases, and 7 bases had no gene match. The CDR3 sequence: CASSFRLAGTSEQFF. The CDR3 DNA is TGCGCCAGCAGCTTCCGACTAGCGGGAACAAGTGAGCAGTTCTTC.

This rearrangement joins TRBV2 to TRBJ2-1; 7 bases fit TRBD2. This CDR3 comprises 15 residues. Per the germline V gene, CDR1 is SNHLY and CDR2 is FYNNEI. The trim removed 0 bases at V and 8 bases at J, leaving 7 bases unmatched. CDR3 in amino acids: CASSEAGTSADEQFF. The CDR3 DNA follows: TGTGCCAGCAGTGAAGCGGGAACTAGCGCAGATGAGCAGTTCTTC.

The V gene is TRBV28, the J gene TRBJ2-7, with D unresolved. The CDR3 runs 12 residues. CDR1 and CDR2 (germline): MDHEN, SYDVKM. The V gene lost 6 bases and the J gene lost 3 bases, with 9 bases spanning the gap. CDR3 sequence: CASRGWDYEQYF. Here the CDR3 DNA reads TGTGCCAGCAGGGGCTGGGACTACGAGCAGTACTTC.

The V and J genes are TRBV24-1 and TRBJ2-1; 8 bases are shared with TRBD2. The CDR3 spans 17 residues. Germline V gene lookup returns CDR1 KGHDR and CDR2 SFDVKD. V shed 5 bases and J 4 bases; nucleotides not matched to a gene: 12. The CDR3 DNA reads TGTGCCACCAGTGTCCCCCCCAAAGCGGGGGATTACAATGAGCAGTTCTTC. Encoded protein: CATSVPPKAGDYNEQFF.

The CDR3 loop reads CASSRIRGAGYEQYF. The CDR3 DNA follows: TGTGCCAGCAGTCGTATACGGGGGGCGGGGTACGAGCAGTACTTC. The chain combines TRBV6-5 with TRBJ2-7; possibly TRBD2 for D (7 bases). V was pared by 5 bases and J by 4 bases, with 18 bases between. This CDR3 contains 15 residues. CDR1 MNHEY and CDR2 SVGAGI come from the germline V gene.

V usage is TRBV6-6 and J usage is TRBJ2-4, with 10 bases identical to TRBD2. CDR3 length equals 15 residues. V dropped 6 bases and J dropped 13; count of bases not matched to a gene: 15. CDR1 is MNHNY and CDR2 is SVGAGI in the germline V gene (reference sequence). The CDR3: CASSDMKGLASEQYF. The CDR3, as DNA: TGTGCCAGCAGCGACATGAAGGGACTAGCGTCTGAGCAGTACTTC.

This clonotype was detected a few times. The chain is built from TRBV12-3 or TRBV12-4 and TRBJ2-7; 13 bases map to TRBD2. This CDR3 has 14 amino acids. The junction had 5 bases not matched to a gene; V was cut back by 7 bases and J by 5 bases. The CDR3: CASNPGLAGDEQYF. The CDR3 DNA reads TGTGCCAGCAACCCCGGACTAGCGGGAGACGAGCAGTACTTC.

In its sample, this clonotype was seen a few times. The rearrangement links TRBV20-1 to TRBJ2-7; no clear D. Germline assignment: CDR1 DFQATT and CDR2 SNEGSKA (reference sequence). V gave up 1 base and J gave up 1 base, with 11 bases separating them. CDR3 size: 14 residues. This CDR3 is CSARAKGFSYEQYF. The CDR3 DNA follows: TGCAGTGCTAGAGCAAAAGGATTTTCCTACGAGCAGTACTTC.

The chain uses TRBV15 and TRBJ2-7; the match to TRBD2 covers 10 bases. The V and J ends lost 3 bases and 2 bases, in that order; junction bases with no gene match: 7. This CDR3 is built from 16 residues. Germline V gives CDR1 LNHNV, CDR2 YYDKDF (reference sequence). In nucleotides, the CDR3 is TGTGCCACCAGCAGTCCGAGGACTAGCGGAACCTACGAGCAGTACTTC. Protein sequence: CATSSPRTSGTYEQYF.

This clonotype was counted many times. This rearrangement joins TRBV5-1 to TRBJ2-5; TRBD1 aligns across 8 bases. J was trimmed by 2 bases and V by 4 bases; bases with no gene match: 4. The CDR3 spans 14 residues. Germline CDR1 SGHRS, CDR2 YFSETQ. The CDR3 DNA reads as TGCGCCAGCAGCCAGGGGGCTGCACAAGAGACCCAGTACTTC. Residues: CASSQGAAQETQYF.

The chain employs TRBV15 and TRBJ2-7; D perhaps matches TRBD1 (5 bases). Trimming left V 5 bases short and J 5 bases short, with 19 bases between. This CDR3 comprises 15 residues. Germline assignment: CDR1 LNHNV and CDR2 YYDKDF (reference sequence). The CDR3 loop is CATSDRTKPPHEQYF. DNA for the CDR3: TGTGCCACCAGCGACCGGACAAAACCCCCCCACGAGCAGTACTTC.